A selection of T cell receptor beta chains follows, all from one sample in a study of Graves' ophthalmopathy and Graves' hyperthyroidism. TCRdb redid the calling of the multiplex PCR reads with MiXCR, one entry per CDR3 protein. The table lists roughly 1.1 million distinct CDR3 sequences, about 36% of them singletons. Sequenced material: peripheral blood or thyroid tissue (not recorded which). The receptors here all came from an adult man with Graves' hyperthyroidism. Both conserved end residues are part of each CDR3. Each record gives: D gene, V gene, J gene, clone size, CDR3 DNA, CDR3 protein. A D gene is named only where the DNA matches it firmly. Only part of the rows carry a size: once, few, many, or a class if the clone is expanded.

>NA|TRBV9|TRBJ1-6|many
TGTGCCAGCAGCGGACAGGATAGCTCCTATAATTCACCCCTCCACTTT
CASSGQDSSYNSPLHF
>NA|TRBV24-1|TRBJ1-2|once
TGTGCCACCAGTGATTATGTAGGATATGGCTACACCTTC
CATSDYVGYGYTF
>TRBD1|TRBV7-8|TRBJ1-5|NA
TGTGCCAGCAGGTCTGGGACAGGGGGCGATCAGCCCCAGCATTTT
CASRSGTGGDQPQHF
>TRBD1|TRBV2|TRBJ1-1|NA
TGTGCCAGCAACAGGGGGACCGGGGTGACTGAAGCTTTCTTT
CASNRGTGVTEAFF
>TRBD1|TRBV19|TRBJ2-7|many
TGTGCCAGTGGCACCACAGGGGGCTACGAGCAGTACTTC
CASGTTGGYEQYF
>TRBD1|TRBV15|TRBJ2-7|NA
TGTGCCACCCGTCGACAGGGGGCAAGTGGGGCCTACGAGCAGTACTTC
CATRRQGASGAYEQYF
>NA|TRBV2|TRBJ1-2|NA
TGTGCCAGCAGTGCACAGGGCAGGGATGGCTACGCCTTC
CASSAQGRDGYAF
>NA|TRBV20-1|TRBJ2-5|many
TGCAGTGCTAGAGATGACTGGGGTGTGGAGACCCAGTACTTC
CSARDDWGVETQYF
>NA|TRBV19|TRBJ1-5|many
TGTGCCAGTAGCCGGCTGATTCTGGACTATAGCAATCAGCCCCAGCATTTT
CASSRLILDYSNQPQHF
>TRBD1|TRBV27|TRBJ1-4|NA
TGTGCCAGGGACTCCAGGGGGCGGCAATTT
CARDSRGRQF
>TRBD2|TRBV7-8|TRBJ2-2|many
TGTGCCAGCAGCTTCCCTGCTAGCGGGGGGGCGAACACCGGGGAGCTGTTTTTT
CASSFPASGGANTGELFF
>NA|TRBV29-1|TRBJ2-7|NA
TGCAGCGTTGAAGTTCAGGACCTATTTTACGAGCAGTACTTC
CSVEVQDLFYEQYF
>TRBD2|TRBV20-1|TRBJ2-5|many
TGCAGTGCTAGAGATTCGGCTGGGGGACTAGCAAGAGGAGAGACCCAGTACTTC
CSARDSAGGLARGETQYF
>NA|TRBV29-1|TRBJ2-5|many
TGCAGCGTTGAATTCGGGACAATGGCCCAAGAGACCCAGTACTTC
CSVEFGTMAQETQYF
>NA|TRBV4-3|TRBJ1-5|few
TGCGCCAGCAGTCGGACAGTAAATAGCAATCAGCCCCAGCATTTT
CASSRTVNSNQPQHF